The T cell receptor beta chain under discussion was sequenced for a study of cytomegalovirus exposure and HLA in healthy donors (dated by TCRdb to the late 2010s). Context from the whole study: An earlier analysis of around 600 of the donors reported approximately 290 Gb of sequence data and approximately 110 million unique TCR beta sequences from some 180 million T cells. Among several hundred genotyped donors of the cohort, an average of around 250,000 unique TCR beta nucleotide sequences was sequenced per donor, of which 15% to 20% were non-productive. In a later genetic analysis, genome-wide SNP genotypes for about three fifths of the roughly 670 donors were used, and that subset was treated as a discovery cohort. In an earlier analysis of more than 550 of the donors, high-throughput TCR beta sequencing was used to judge whether each TCR beta V gene segment behaved as functional or pseudogenic. Among the roughly 390 genotyped donors, about 83% belonged to the genetic ancestry cluster associated with self-reported Caucasian donors. To predict cytomegalovirus infection status, the study combined high-throughput TCR immunosequencing, statistical association of individual TCRs with disease status, and machine learning. Because of strong linkage in the cohort, roughly five DR-DQ haplotypes were treated as single units for association and clustering. The number of typed donors differed by locus: roughly 629-640 for A, B, C, DRB1 and DQB1; 522 for DQA1; 606 for DPA1; and approximately 450 for DPB1. A later analysis re-examined previously published TCR beta repertoires from over 500 donors and added high-resolution HLA genotyping to investigate patterns of TCR occurrence. Donor age, sex, ethnicity and CMV serostatus were compiled together with the repertoire data. All discovery cohort repertoires had been generated using a single sequencing platform. The study profiled the T cell repertoires of around 700 subjects by immunosequencing and related them to cytomegalovirus serostatus. Both class I and class II loci were covered by HLA typing, at four-digit resolution. In addition to the first cohort of approximately 650 subjects, a separate validation cohort of 130 or so different subjects was used. An early release that covered some 640 HLA-typed donors contained approximately 300 gigabases of sequencing data and tens of millions of unique TCR sequences. The study aimed to test whether signatures of past pathogen exposure could be identified by cataloging public T cell receptors. Rather than using new phenotypic data, the later analysis identified candidate immune exposures from TCR beta sequences and from how often those sequences occurred across donors. On the study overall, not on this receptor specifically: The classifier was reported to diagnose cytomegalovirus status with high specificity and sensitivity in both the original cohort and the validation cohort. Three of the identified cytomegalovirus-associated TCR beta chains were confirmed in vitro to be specific for cytomegalovirus antigens. A later analysis reported that several top co-occurrence clusters appeared linked to parvovirus B19, influenza, CMV and Epstein-Barr virus. In the study, 150 to 200 TCR beta chains were listed as associated with cytomegalovirus. In a later genetic analysis, a missense DCLRE1C variant was associated with V-gene and J-gene trimming of TCR beta chains, and the association was replicated in an independent cohort. In a later analysis, most CMV-associated TCR beta chains were found to appear HLA-restricted, with HLA associations seemingly driven largely by CMV exposure. In a later analysis, TCR association rates were found to vary across HLA loci, with the most associated TCRs seen for DRB1 alleles and the fewest for HLA-C alleles. Because counts were too low, about 17 rarely observed V segments, including chromosome 9 orphons, were excluded from the earlier analysis of around 640 of the donors. The authors suggested that the approach could potentially be extended to other disease states and immunological phenotypes. Correlated functional status among segregating V segments might reflect linkage disequilibrium, but an unknown experimental factor could not be ruled out. A later analysis associated about 17,000 TCR beta sequences with specific HLA alleles at a false discovery rate of 0.05. A further reported finding was that TCR beta sequences accurately predicted the HLA-A and HLA-B alleles for most subjects in the first cohort. When HLA alleles, especially DR and DQ, strongly co-occurred, attributing TCR associations to individual alleles was difficult. A later genetic analysis reported fewer N-insertions in productive TCRs among donors in an Asian-associated ancestry cluster than the approximately 670-donor mean. A cluster of highly shared sequence variants was judged likely to represent a technical artifact of the sequencing pipeline. In a later analysis, HLA-associated TCR beta chains showed more clonal expansion and lower generation probabilities than non-associated chains that were equally common. An earlier analysis of approximately 600 of the donors showed that most TCR beta V segments appeared in productive rearrangements either about 87% or about 30% of the time, which broadly matched IMGT annotations. For the cohort, immune exposure information was limited to CMV serostatus. Roughly uniform sequencing depth across donors was assumed in presence/absence analyses, although this assumption may not hold. The cohort was sequenced for TCR beta chains only, and without alpha or paired-chain data the features that could be detected were limited. Because some donors lacked HLA typing at each locus, the association tests relied only on the typed subset. Across donors, most TCR sequences were observed very rarely, whereas some public TCRs were present in many individuals.

In its sample, this clone was seen once. Which antigen it targets is not known. Per-base qualities were not stored, and no clone one base away is much larger. The cohort was made up of 666 healthy bone marrow donors. At the time of sampling, every cohort member was nominally healthy, though immune exposures that went unrecorded were likely present. The donor was CMV seronegative and belonged to the group of 350 to 400 seronegative cohort members. Every donor gave a peripheral blood sample, and the peripheral blood mononuclear cells from that sample were used for TCR beta sequencing. The Qiagen DNeasy Blood Extraction Kit was used to extract genomic DNA from the blood cell samples. The receptor library was made with the immunoSEQ multiplex PCR assay. The multiplex PCR relied on a mix of 60 forward primers for TCR Vbeta segments and 13 reverse primers for TCR Jbeta segments. The CDR3 region of rearranged TCR beta genes was amplified from genomic DNA with a multiplex PCR assay. The Illumina HiSeq System was used to sequence the amplified TCR beta libraries as 87-base-pair reads. As for how the authors treated the data: Across the 600 to 700 repertoires, a later analysis counted approximately 83 million unique TCR beta chains, approximately 12 million of which were shared by at least two donors. Raw reads were error-corrected and collapsed into unique sequences by a nearest-neighbor algorithm in which closely related sequences were merged to remove PCR and sequencing errors. V, D and J gene segments were assigned by aligning CDR3 sequences to IMGT reference sequences. Each retained sequence needed at least a six-nucleotide match to both a V gene segment and a J gene segment. Rearrangements were called productive when the CDR3 lacked stop codons and stayed in frame with V and J; all others were non-productive. Following IMGT convention, CDR3 was defined as the stretch from the second conserved V-encoded cysteine up to the conserved J-encoded phenylalanine. In an earlier analysis of more than 550 of the donors, sequences lacking an unambiguous match to a single V gene segment were excluded. In an earlier analysis of some 590 of the donors, a V segment was called functional when productive rearrangements were above 56.7%, and segregating when the standard deviation between donors exceeded 5%. A statistical classification framework was built for diagnosing cytomegalovirus status from the catalog of TCR beta chain sequences. In a later analysis, TCR nucleotide sequences were compared against IMGT/GENE-DB human TR gene sequences so that V and J genes could be assigned. The TCRdist pipeline was used in a later analysis to assign CDR3 sequences and most-parsimonious VDJ recombination scenarios. A later analysis defined each TCR beta chain by its CDR3 amino acid sequence plus V-gene family, and excluded reads lacking a unique V-gene family. In a later analysis, 550 to 650 highly shared, low-generation-probability nucleotide sequences were removed to address suspected cross-contamination and a sequencing artifact. In a later analysis, a clonal expansion index was calculated for each public chain from normalized within-repertoire ranks of inferred template counts. Generation probabilities in a later analysis came from a VDJ recombination model fitted to out-of-frame rearrangements, and those results were checked against IGoR. In a later analysis, hypergeometric tests were used to score TCR-TCR, TCR-HLA and TCR-CMV co-occurrence, with a repertoire-size bias correction applied to TCR pairs. In a later analysis, false discovery rates were estimated by permuting HLA or CMV assignments 20 times. In a later analysis, co-occurring TCRs were grouped using DBSCAN, and TCRdist sequence similarity was added for clustering within HLA-allele-positive subsets. Repertoires with fewer than 30,000 or more than 120,000 public chains, plus five repertoires with anomalous nucleotide sharing, were excluded from co-occurrence clustering. Imported from immuneACCESS, the table was reduced by TCRdb to in-frame sequences with V and J called. These copies leave out some clones; in studies compared against another copy, an unresolved V gene accounts for under half, and the cause of the remainder is not known. Clone size and V and J calls were adopted from that table, with D and trimming inferred from the DNA. This sample holds about 80,000 clones; roughly 75% were observed only once. The ten largest clones represent 7% to 9% of the sample.

Material: PBMCs. The TCR was taken from a woman in her thirties or forties in good health and CMV-seronegative.

The CDR3 sequence is CASSTHRGSGNTIYF. Here is the DNA: TGCGCCAGCAGCACCCACAGGGGCTCTGGAAACACCATATATTTT. The chain is made from TRBV5-1 and TRBJ1-3, with 7 bases in between that match TRBD1. CDR1 and CDR2, looked up from the germline V gene, are SGHRS and YFSETQ. V ends up 4 bases short and J 0 bases short, with an unmatched junction base count of 4. Taken from cysteine to phenylalanine, the CDR3 has 15 residues. Only the CDR3 DNA is retained, 45 bases long and in frame from the first base. The CDR3, completed at both ends by the reference TRBV5-1 and TRBJ1-3 genes, gives the full variable domain KAGVTQTPRYLIKTRGQQVTLSCSPISGHRSVSWYQQTPGQGLQFLFEYFSETQRNKGNFPGRFSGRQFSNSRSEMNVSTLELGDSALYLCASSTHRGSGNTIYFGEGSWLTVV.